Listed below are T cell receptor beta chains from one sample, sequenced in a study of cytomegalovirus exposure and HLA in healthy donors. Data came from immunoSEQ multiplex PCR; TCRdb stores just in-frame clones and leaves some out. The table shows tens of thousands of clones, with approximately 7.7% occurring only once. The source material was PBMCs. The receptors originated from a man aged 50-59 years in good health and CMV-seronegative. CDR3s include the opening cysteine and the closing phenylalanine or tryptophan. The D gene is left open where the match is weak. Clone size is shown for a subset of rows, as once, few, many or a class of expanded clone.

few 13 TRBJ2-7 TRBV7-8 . CASSLALSYEQYF TGTGCCAGCAGCTTAGCGCTAAGCTACGAGCAGTACTTC
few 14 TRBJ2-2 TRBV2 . CASSVTVNTGELFF TGTGCCAGCAGTGTTACGGTGAACACCGGGGAGCTGTTTTTT
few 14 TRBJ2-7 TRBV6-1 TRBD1 CASIDRGITYEQYF TGTGCCAGCATCGACAGGGGCATTACCTACGAGCAGTACTTC
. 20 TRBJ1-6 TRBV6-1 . CASSEAPSDRLSSYNSPLHF TGTGCCAGCAGTGAAGCCCCATCCGACAGGTTAAGCTCCTATAATTCACCCCTCCACTTT
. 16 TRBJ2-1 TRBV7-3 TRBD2 CASSSGGTNLYNEQFF TGTGCCAGCAGCAGCGGGGGAACCAACTTATACAATGAGCAGTTCTTC
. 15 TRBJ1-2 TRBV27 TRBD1 CASSPATGVKYGYTF TGTGCCAGCAGTCCAGCGACAGGGGTCAAATATGGCTACACCTTC
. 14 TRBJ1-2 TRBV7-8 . CASSSPPAGYGYTF TGTGCCAGCAGCTCCCCGCCGGCAGGATATGGCTACACCTTC
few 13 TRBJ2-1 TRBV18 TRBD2 CASSPAGGYEQFF TGTGCCAGCTCACCAGCGGGGGGGTATGAGCAGTTCTTC
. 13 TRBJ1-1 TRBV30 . CAWSVAVNTEAFF TGTGCCTGGAGTGTGGCTGTGAACACTGAAGCTTTCTTT
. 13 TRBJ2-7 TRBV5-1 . CASSLLQGSEKYF TGCGCCAGCAGCTTGCTACAGGGCTCCGAGAAGTACTTT
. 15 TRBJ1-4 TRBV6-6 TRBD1 CASSSAGTENEKLFF TGTGCCAGCAGCTCCGCCGGGACAGAGAATGAAAAACTGTTTTTT
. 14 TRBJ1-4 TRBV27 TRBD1 CASSLTGGYLKLFF TGTGCCAGCAGTCTAACAGGGGGCTATCTCAAACTGTTTTTT
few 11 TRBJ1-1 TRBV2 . CASLRATEAFF TGTGCCAGCCTCAGGGCTACTGAAGCTTTCTTT
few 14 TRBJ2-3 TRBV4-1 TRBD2 CASSQAGGLDTQYF TGCGCCAGCAGCCAAGCGGGGGGGCTAGATACGCAGTATTTT
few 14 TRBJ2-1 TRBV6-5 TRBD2 CASSFSGGNNEQFF TGTGCCAGCAGTTTTAGCGGGGGGAACAATGAGCAGTTCTTC
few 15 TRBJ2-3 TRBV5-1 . CAIRRTGQNTDTQYF TGCGCCATTCGACGCACGGGACAAAACACAGATACGCAGTATTTT
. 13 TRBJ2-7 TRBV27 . CASSRLRQNEQYF TGTGCCAGCAGCCGCCTGAGGCAAAACGAGCAGTACTTC
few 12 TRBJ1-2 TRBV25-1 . CASSATGYGYTF TGTGCCAGCAGTGCGACAGGCTATGGCTACACCTTC
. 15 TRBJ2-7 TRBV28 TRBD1 CASSLHGTGVYEQYF TGTGCCAGCAGTTTACACGGGACAGGGGTTTATGAGCAGTACTTC
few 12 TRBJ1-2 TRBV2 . CASSYQRDGYTF TGTGCCAGCAGTTATCAGCGAGATGGCTACACCTTC
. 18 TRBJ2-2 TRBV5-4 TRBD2 CASRLEAWTSVGTGELFF TGTGCCAGCAGATTGGAAGCATGGACTAGCGTTGGTACCGGGGAGCTGTTTTTT
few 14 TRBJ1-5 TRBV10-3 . CAISESGRVQPQHF TGTGCCATCAGTGAGTCGGGCAGGGTCCAGCCCCAGCATTTT
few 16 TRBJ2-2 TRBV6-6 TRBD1 CASSPGQGAYTGELFF TGTGCCAGCAGTCCGGGACAGGGGGCCTACACCGGGGAGCTGTTTTTT
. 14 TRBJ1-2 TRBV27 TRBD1 CASSLGTGKYGYTF TGTGCCAGCAGTTTAGGGACAGGGAAATATGGCTACACCTTC
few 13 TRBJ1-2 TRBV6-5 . CASSYRSAHGYTF TGTGCCAGCAGTTACCGGTCCGCCCATGGCTACACCTTC
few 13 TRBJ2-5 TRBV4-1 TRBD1 CARKDREQETQYF TGCGCCAGGAAAGACAGGGAACAGGAGACCCAGTACTTC
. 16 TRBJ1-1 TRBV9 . CASSVGAGGPNTEAFF TGTGCCAGCAGCGTAGGGGCCGGGGGGCCGAACACTGAAGCTTTCTTT
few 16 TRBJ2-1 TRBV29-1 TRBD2 CSVEGSAGGTYNEQFF TGCAGCGTTGAAGGGTCGGCGGGGGGTACCTACAATGAGCAGTTCTTC
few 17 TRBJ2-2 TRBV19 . CASSISVGGGDTGELFF TGTGCCAGTAGTATTTCGGTTGGGGGGGGCGACACCGGGGAGCTGTTTTTT
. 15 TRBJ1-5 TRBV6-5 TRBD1 CASRPRGAPYQPQHF TGTGCCAGCAGGCCCAGGGGGGCACCCTATCAGCCCCAGCATTTT
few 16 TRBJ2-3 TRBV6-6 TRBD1 CASTRTGGSVTDTQYF TGTGCCAGCACCCGGACAGGGGGCTCTGTCACAGATACGCAGTATTTT
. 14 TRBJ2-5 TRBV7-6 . CASSSLARQETQYF TGTGCCAGCAGCTCTCTAGCGAGACAAGAGACCCAGTACTTC
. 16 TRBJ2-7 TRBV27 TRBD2 CASSKGPSGGAYEQYF TGTGCCAGCAGTAAGGGCCCGTCGGGAGGGGCCTACGAGCAGTACTTC
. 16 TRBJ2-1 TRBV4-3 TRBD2 CASSQDLAGVGNEQFF TGCGCCAGCAGCCAAGATCTAGCGGGAGTGGGTAATGAGCAGTTCTTC
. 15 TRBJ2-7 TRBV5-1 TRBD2 CASSLVERGRHEQYF TGCGCCAGCAGCTTGGTTGAGCGGGGTCGACACGAGCAGTACTTC
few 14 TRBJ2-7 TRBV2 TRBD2 CASVLGPGRSEQYF TGTGCCAGTGTGCTCGGACCCGGGAGGAGCGAGCAGTACTTC
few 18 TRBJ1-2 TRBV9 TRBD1 CASSVGIDYRGSNYGYTF TGTGCCAGCAGCGTAGGAATCGATTACAGGGGATCTAACTATGGCTACACCTTC
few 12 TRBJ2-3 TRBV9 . CASSVFQDTQYF TGTGCCAGCAGCGTATTCCAAGATACGCAGTATTTT
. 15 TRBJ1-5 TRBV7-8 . CASSLLGDSNQPQHF TGTGCCAGCAGCTTACTAGGTGACAGCAATCAGCCCCAGCATTTT
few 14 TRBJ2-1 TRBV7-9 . CASSPVVYYNEQFF TGTGCCAGCAGCCCCGTTGTCTACTACAATGAGCAGTTCTTC
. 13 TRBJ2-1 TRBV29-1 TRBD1 CSVRGSSYNEQFF TGCAGCGTCAGGGGGAGCTCCTACAATGAGCAGTTCTTC
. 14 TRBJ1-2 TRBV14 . CASSQSLEGVGYTF TGTGCCAGCAGCCAGAGCCTGGAGGGTGTCGGCTACACCTTC
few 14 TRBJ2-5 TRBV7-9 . CASSHRDTRGAQYF TGTGCCAGCAGCCACCGGGACACCAGGGGGGCCCAGTACTTC
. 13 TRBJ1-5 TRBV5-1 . CASTQGEGQPQHF TGCGCCAGCACCCAGGGTGAAGGTCAGCCCCAGCATTTT
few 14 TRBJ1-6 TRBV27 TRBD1 CASSFTGGYSPLHF TGTGCCAGCAGTTTTACAGGGGGGTATTCACCCCTCCACTTT
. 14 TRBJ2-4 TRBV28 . CASSFQGPKNIQYF TGTGCCAGCAGTTTCCAGGGGCCCAAAAACATTCAGTACTTC
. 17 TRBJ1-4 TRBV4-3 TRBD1 CASSQGPGTDGSEKLFF TGCGCCAGCAGCCAAGGGCCCGGGACAGATGGGAGTGAAAAACTGTTTTTT
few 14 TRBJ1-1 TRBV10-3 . CAIKRGGMDTEAFF TGTGCCATCAAGAGGGGAGGGATGGACACTGAAGCTTTCTTT
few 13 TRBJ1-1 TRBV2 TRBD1 CAKGRQGGTEAFF TGTGCCAAGGGTCGACAGGGGGGCACTGAAGCTTTCTTT
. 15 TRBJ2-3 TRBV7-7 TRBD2 CASSPSGGRTDTQYF TGTGCTAGCAGCCCTAGCGGGGGAAGGACAGATACGCAGTATTTT
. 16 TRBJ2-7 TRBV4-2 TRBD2 CASSLRTSGSPYEQYF TGTGCCAGCAGCCTCCGGACTAGCGGGAGCCCCTACGAGCAGTACTTC
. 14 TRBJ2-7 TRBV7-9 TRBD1 CASSAGTGVYEQYF TGTGCCAGCAGCGCCGGGACAGGTGTATACGAGCAGTACTTC
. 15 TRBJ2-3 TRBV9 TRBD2 CASSVGRGGPYTQYF TGTGCCAGCAGCGTGGGGCGGGGGGGCCCATATACGCAGTATTTT